The present TCR beta chain was sequenced within a study of blood T cell repertoires in COVID-19. Across the study: COVID-19 samples from acute and convalescent phases originated in the United States, Italy and Spain.

CDR3 size: 15 residues. Per the germline V gene, CDR1 is SGHVS and CDR2 is FNYEAQ. The trim removed 5 bases at V and 5 bases at J, leaving 4 bases unmatched. The data were produced by immunoSEQ multiplex PCR, yet TCRdb's version contains in-frame clones alone and is incomplete. This sample has about 380,000 clones, with over 65% found just once. The rearrangement joins TRBV7-6 to TRBJ1-6; the match to TRBD1 covers 9 bases. This TCR was recovered from a human donor with acute or convalescent COVID-19. The donor label of this sample is uncertain. Source material: peripheral blood. The DNA of the CDR3 is TGTGCCAGCAGCCACGGACAGGGGCATAATTCACCCCTCCACTTT. It is translated as CASSHGQGHNSPLHF.